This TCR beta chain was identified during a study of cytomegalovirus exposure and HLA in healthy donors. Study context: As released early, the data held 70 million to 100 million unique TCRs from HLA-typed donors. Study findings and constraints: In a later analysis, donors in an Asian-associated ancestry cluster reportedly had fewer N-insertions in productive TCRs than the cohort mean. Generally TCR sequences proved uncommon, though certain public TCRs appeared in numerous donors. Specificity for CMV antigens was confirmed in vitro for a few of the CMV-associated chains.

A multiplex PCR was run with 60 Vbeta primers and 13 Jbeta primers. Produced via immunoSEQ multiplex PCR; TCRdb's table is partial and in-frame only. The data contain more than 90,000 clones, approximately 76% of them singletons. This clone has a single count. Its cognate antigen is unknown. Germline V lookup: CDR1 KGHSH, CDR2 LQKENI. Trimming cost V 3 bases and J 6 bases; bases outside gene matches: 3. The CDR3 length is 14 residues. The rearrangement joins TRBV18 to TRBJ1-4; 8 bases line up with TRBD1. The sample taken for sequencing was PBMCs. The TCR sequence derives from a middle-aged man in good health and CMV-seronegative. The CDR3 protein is CASSPGQADEKLFF. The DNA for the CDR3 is TGTGCCAGCTCACCGGGACAGGCGGATGAAAAACTGTTTTTT.